The entry below gives a single T cell receptor beta chain sequence along with its context. The sample belongs to a study of CXCR4 blockade with PD-1 therapy in pancreatic cancer. V shed 11 bases and J 5 bases; nucleotides not matched to a gene: 8. This CDR3 spans 14 amino acids. CDR1 WNHNN and CDR2 SYGVQD come from the germline V gene (reference sequence). The protocol was immunoSEQ multiplex PCR, while the TCRdb copy is restricted to in-frame clones and leaves out a portion. Of approximately 18,000 clones in the sample, about two thirds were seen once. This rearrangement joins TRBV10-1 to TRBJ1-5; 11 bases map to TRBD1. This receptor was identified in a human donor with pancreatic ductal adenocarcinoma. Material for sequencing was tumor tissue. CDR3 DNA: TGCGCCCGTGGGGGACAGGGGGTGGATCAGCCCCAGCATTTT. Its protein is CARGGQGVDQPQHF.